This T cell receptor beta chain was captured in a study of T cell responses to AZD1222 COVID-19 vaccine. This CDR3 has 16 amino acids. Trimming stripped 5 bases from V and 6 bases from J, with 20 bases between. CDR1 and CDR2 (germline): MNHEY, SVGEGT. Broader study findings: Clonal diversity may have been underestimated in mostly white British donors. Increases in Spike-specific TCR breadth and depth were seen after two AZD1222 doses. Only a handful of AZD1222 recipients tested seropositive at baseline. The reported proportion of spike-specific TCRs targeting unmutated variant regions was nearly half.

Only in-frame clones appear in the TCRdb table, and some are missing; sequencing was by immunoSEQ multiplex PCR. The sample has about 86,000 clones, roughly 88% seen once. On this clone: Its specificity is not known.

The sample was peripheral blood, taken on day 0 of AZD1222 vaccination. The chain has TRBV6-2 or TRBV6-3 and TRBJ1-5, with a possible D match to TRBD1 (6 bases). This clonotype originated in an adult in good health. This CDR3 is CASSARRGGLGQPQHF. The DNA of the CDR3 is TGTGCCAGCAGTGCCCGGCGGGGGGGCCTAGGTCAGCCCCAGCATTTT.